This TCR beta chain was sequenced during a study of STAT5B mutations in CD4+ large granular lymphocyte leukemia. In the study overall: Healthy donors showed HLA-associated enrichment of the CDR3 'QG' motif.

Unmatched junction bases numbered 3, after V lost 4 bases and J lost 3 bases. Germline assignment: CDR1 SGHDN and CDR2 FVKESK. This CDR3 comprises 14 residues. Sequencing was at survey level. Assay: immunoSEQ multiplex PCR; the TCRdb copy retains only in-frame clones and omits some. In the table there are more than 45,000 clones, roughly two thirds of which are singletons. The sequence was collected from a human donor in good health. This chain uses TRBV14 with TRBJ2-1; 7 bases are shared with TRBD2. The sequenced material came from CD4+ T cells from blood buffy coats. DNA for the CDR3: TGTGCCAGCAGCCGCGGGGACTACTACAATGAGCAGTTCTTC. This encodes CASSRGDYYNEQFF.